The 24 T cell receptor beta chains listed next were all sequenced from one sample in a study of cytomegalovirus exposure and HLA in healthy donors. PCR employed 60 Vbeta and 13 Jbeta primers. Assay used: immunoSEQ multiplex PCR; TCRdb lists only in-frame clones, some missing. The sample includes about 180,000 clones, about 73% of them seen just once. The sequenced sample was PBMCs. The receptors shown here come from a woman between 45 and 65 years old in good health and CMV-seropositive.

CDR3 in DNA: TGTGCTAGTGGGGGACAGAGGGAGTCAGATACGCAGTATTTT. The encoded protein is CASGGQRESDTQYF. This chain uses TRBV12-5 with TRBJ2-3; 7 bases agree with TRBD1. V shed 6 bases, J shed 4 bases, and the junction held 7 bases outside the gene matches. CDR1 is LGHNT and CDR2 is FRNRAP in the germline V gene. This CDR3 has 14 residues.

The chain uses TRBV30 and TRBJ2-7, with D possibly TRBD2 on 6 matching bases. There are 15 residues in the CDR3. CDR1 GTSNPN and CDR2 SVGIG come from the germline V gene (reference sequence). Trimming removed 3 bases from V and 3 bases from J, with 18 bases in between. As DNA, the CDR3 is TGTGCCTGGAGGGCTCCAAGGGGAGGACTCTACGAGCAGTACTTC. Translating it yields CAWRAPRGGLYEQYF.

The CDR3 DNA sequence: TGCGCCAGCAGCCAAGAAATGGCCAGGGTCTATGGCTACACCTTC. This encodes CASSQEMARVYGYTF. This sequence joins TRBV4-1 and TRBJ1-2; TRBD1 might be the D (5 bases). V was pared by 0 bases and J by 4 bases, with 12 bases between. CDR1 and CDR2 (germline): MGHRA, YSYEKL. The length of the CDR3 is 15 residues.

Worth noting for this clone: The junction differs from germline at one of its ends, possibly a read error. The rearrangement uses TRBV7-7 and TRBJ2-5, with 11 bases fitting TRBD1. There are 15 residues in the CDR3. Germline V CDR1 and CDR2: SSHAT, FNYEAQ (reference sequence). CDR3: CASSPGTGGGKTQYF. The CDR3 region has the DNA TGTGCTAGCAGCCCCGGGACAGGGGGAGGGAAGACCCAGTACTTC.

This clone was seen once. The rearrangement links TRBV29-1 to TRBJ1-1, with 7 nucleotides matching TRBD1. The CDR3 contains 16 residues. Germline V gene sequence: CDR1 SQVTM, CDR2 ANQGSEA. The J segment lost 5 bases and the V segment lost 7 bases, leaving 19 bases of the junction unmatched. The CDR3 nucleotides are TGCAGCGCAGGGGGTTTTAACAGGGATGTGAGGACTGAAGCTTTCTTT. This sequence encodes CSAGGFNRDVRTEAFF. Drawing the rest from reference TRBV29-1 and TRBJ1-1, the complete variable domain is SAVISQKPSRDICQRGTSLTIQCQVDSQVTMMFWYRQQPGQSLTLIATANQGSEATYESGFVIDKFPISRPNLTFSTLTVSNMSPEDSSIYLCSAGGFNRDVRTEAFFGQGTRLTVV.

The CDR3 sequence: CASSSSDSGGAGWADTQYF. CDR3 nucleotide sequence: TGTGCCAGCAGCTCGTCCGATAGCGGGGGGGCCGGGTGGGCAGATACGCAGTATTTT. The rearrangement uses TRBV7-6 and TRBJ2-3; 11 nucleotides line up with TRBD2. The CDR3 is made up of 19 amino acids. Germline CDR1 SGHVS, CDR2 FNYEAQ. The junction had 16 bases not matched to a gene; V was cut back by 4 bases and J by 4 bases.

This chain uses TRBV15 with TRBJ1-5; D uncertain. The CDR3 is 13 residues long. Trimming cost V 4 bases and J 7 bases, with 11 bases left between them. The V gene's germline CDR1 is LNHNV and CDR2 YYDKDF (reference sequence). The CDR3 DNA is TGTGCCACCAGCACCCAGAGAGGGCAGCCCCAGCATTTT. Residues: CATSTQRGQPQHF.

V gene TRBV6-6 combines with J gene TRBJ2-3, with 11 positions matching TRBD2. V was pared by 6 bases and J by 1 base, with 3 bases of the junction left unmatched. CDR1 is MNHNY and CDR2 is SVGAGI in the germline V gene (reference sequence). This CDR3 is built from 15 residues. The CDR3 reads CASSLTSGGTDTQYF. CDR3 DNA: TGTGCCAGCAGCTTGACTAGCGGGGGCACAGATACGCAGTATTTT.

The rearrangement links TRBV5-1 to TRBJ1-5; D is perhaps TRBD1 (6 bases). The CDR3 contains 15 residues. The V gene's germline CDR1 is SGHRS and CDR2 YFSETQ. Trimming took 3 bases from V and 7 from J, leaving 17 bases between them. Written as DNA, the CDR3 is TGCGCCAGCAGCTCCGACGGGGGGGGCGGACAGCCCCAGCATTTT. Amino acids: CASSSDGGGGQPQHF.

This chain links TRBV19 with TRBJ1-1; 9 bases map to TRBD1. The ends lost 5 bases at V and 2 bases at J; junction bases unmatched: 9. CDR1 and CDR2 from the germline V gene are LNHDA and SQIVND (reference sequence). The CDR3 loop spans 16 amino acids. For the CDR3, the DNA is TGTGCCAGTAGTCCGAGCGGGACAGGGCTTAACACTGAAGCTTTCTTT. Translation gives CASSPSGTGLNTEAFF.

The sample holds one count of this clone. The rearrangement links TRBV2 to TRBJ2-1, with D perhaps matching TRBD2 (6 bases). Germline assignment: CDR1 SNHLY and CDR2 FYNNEI. Trimming shortened V by 0 bases and J by 5 bases, and 17 bases separated the two germline ends. This CDR3 region has 17 residues. The CDR3 loop reads CASSEAPGTGPHNEQFF. The CDR3 nucleotides are TGTGCCAGCAGTGAAGCCCCCGGGACTGGTCCCCACAATGAGCAGTTCTTC.

This clone was counted once. This chain links TRBV6-5 with TRBJ2-5; D is unresolved. The DNA end lines up better with TRBJ2-7; the J call may be wrong. Germline V CDR1 and CDR2: MNHEY, SVGAGI. This CDR3 has 11 residues. The CDR3 loop reads CASSYRLEQYF. CDR3 DNA sequence: TGTGCCAGCAGTTATCGACTCGAGCAGTACTTC.

V usage is TRBV19 and J usage is TRBJ1-3; D not certain. CDR1 is LNHDA and CDR2 is SQIVND in the germline V gene (reference sequence). The germline V and J ends were trimmed by 4 bases and 0 bases, with 13 bases remaining between them. This CDR3 is 16 amino acids long. This chain's CDR3 is CASSRDPGDSGNTIYF. Here the CDR3 DNA reads TGTGCCAGTAGTAGAGACCCCGGAGACTCTGGAAACACCATATATTTT.

This clone occurred once. V usage is TRBV6-5 and J usage is TRBJ2-7; the match to TRBD2 covers 7 bases. This CDR3 is built from 12 residues. Germline CDR1 is MNHEY and CDR2 is SVGAGI. Trimming took 1 base from V and 7 from J; bases not matched to a gene: 1. The CDR3 coding sequence is TGTGCCAGCAGTTACTGGGGGGGTGAGCAGTACTTC. Residues: CASSYWGGEQYF.

A single count supports this clone. The V call is TRBV10-3, the J call TRBJ2-5; 11 bases are a match to TRBD1. Losses at the gene ends were 3 bases for V and 6 bases for J; bases not matched to a gene: 12. This CDR3 contains 17 residues. Germline assignment: CDR1 ENHRY and CDR2 SYGVKD. The CDR3 protein is CAISEGTGGTNGKTQYF. Here the CDR3 DNA reads TGTGCCATCAGTGAAGGGACAGGGGGAACCAACGGAAAGACCCAGTACTTC.

The chain employs TRBV2 and TRBJ1-2, with 10 bases matching TRBD1. The CDR3 sequence is 15 residues long. Germline V gene sequence: CDR1 SNHLY, CDR2 FYNNEI. V shed 6 bases, J shed 9 bases, and the junction held 13 bases outside the gene matches. In nucleotides, the CDR3 is TGTGCCAGCAGCGAATCTGGGACAGGGGTTACGAGCTACACCTTC. As protein: CASSESGTGVTSYTF.

The CDR3 protein is CASSYTIWDRGRAIYF. The DNA for the CDR3 is TGTGCCAGCAGCTATACTATTTGGGACAGGGGACGGGCCATATATTTT. The rearrangement uses TRBV11-2 and TRBJ1-3; 10 bases are shared with TRBD1. The trim removed 4 bases at V and 11 bases at J, leaving 14 bases unmatched. CDR3 length equals 16 residues. CDR1 and CDR2 from the germline V gene are SGHAT and FQNNGV.

The V and J genes are TRBV5-1 and TRBJ1-1, with D perhaps TRBD1 (6 bases). The CDR3 totals 14 residues. The V end lost 6 bases, the J end lost 3 bases, and 15 bases lay between the germline ends. Per the germline V gene, CDR1 is SGHRS and CDR2 is YFSETQ. The CDR3 reads CASTSGGLDTEAFF. CDR3 nucleotide sequence: TGCGCCAGCACCTCGGGGGGCCTAGACACTGAAGCTTTCTTT.

The chain recombines TRBV5-6 with TRBJ1-5; possible D gene TRBD1, 5 bases. V was shortened by 5 bases and J by 3 bases, with 18 bases between the two germline ends. Germline V lookup: CDR1 SGHDT, CDR2 YYEEEE. CDR3 length: 16 residues. CDR3 amino acids: CASSGGTSNPNQPQHF. For the CDR3, the DNA is TGTGCCAGCAGTGGAGGGACCTCCAACCCCAATCAGCCCCAGCATTTT.

A single count supports this clone. The chain couples TRBV27 to TRBJ1-5; TRBD1 is a possible D gene (5 bases). The V end was cut by 5 bases, the J end by 4 bases, with 15 bases between. This CDR3 region has 15 residues. The V gene's germline CDR1 is MNHEY and CDR2 SMNVEV (reference sequence). CDR3 sequence: CASSDRAGGNQPQHF. The CDR3, as DNA: TGTGCCAGCAGTGATCGGGCCGGGGGGAATCAGCCCCAGCATTTT.

The rearrangement uses TRBV7-2 and TRBJ2-7, with TRBD2 identical over 8 bases. The CDR3 is 14 residues long. The V gene's germline CDR1 is SGHTA and CDR2 FQGNSA. The junction had 6 bases not matched to a gene; V was cut back by 5 bases and J by 3 bases. The DNA for the CDR3 is TGTGCCAGCAGCCCTCCGGGGGGGGGCTACGAGCAGTACTTC. It encodes CASSPPGGGYEQYF.

V usage is TRBV9 and J usage is TRBJ1-1; D uncertain. Germline V gene lookup returns CDR1 SGDLS and CDR2 YYNGEE. V was cut by 4 bases and J by 6 bases, with 13 bases left in between. This CDR3 comprises 13 residues. CDR3 nucleotides: TGTGCCAGCAGCCTGGAGGGCACCCCTGAAGCTTTCTTT. Translated, it gives CASSLEGTPEAFF.

J is TRBJ2-5 and V is TRBV4-1; TRBD2 matches at 14 bases. J was trimmed by 5 bases and V by 1 base; bases with no gene match: 3. The germline CDR1 and CDR2 sequences are MGHRA and YSYEKL. CDR3 size: 16 residues. CDR3 region: CASSQGTSGGRETQYF. The CDR3, as DNA: TGCGCCAGCAGCCAAGGGACTAGCGGGGGGCGGGAGACCCAGTACTTC.

The chain uses TRBV7-7 and TRBJ2-2, with 9 bases lining up with TRBD2. Germline CDR1 is SSHAT and CDR2 is FNYEAQ (reference sequence). CDR3 length: 20 residues. Unmatched junction bases numbered 17, after V lost 4 bases and J lost 2 bases. CDR3 sequence: CASSSRLAVKPDGNTGELFF. As DNA, the CDR3 is TGTGCCAGCAGCTCGAGACTAGCGGTGAAACCCGATGGTAACACCGGGGAGCTGTTTTTT.